The next 9 T cell receptor beta chains were all read from a single sample in a study of T cell changes during pregnancy in multiple sclerosis. Data came from immunoSEQ multiplex PCR; TCRdb stores just in-frame clones and leaves some out. The sample records roughly 110,000 clones, roughly 89% being singletons. The sample here was peripheral blood, taken before pregnancy. These receptors all stem from a female donor with multiple sclerosis, enrolled in a pregnancy study.

The chain is built from TRBV19 and TRBJ2-2; 12 bases agree with TRBD1. This CDR3 spans 17 amino acids. The V gene's germline CDR1 is LNHDA and CDR2 SQIVND (reference sequence). The trim removed 4 bases at V and 5 bases at J, leaving 8 bases unmatched. The CDR3 is CASSTRDRGRRTGELFF. The CDR3 region has the DNA TGTGCCAGTAGTACTCGGGACAGGGGGCGGCGGACCGGGGAGCTGTTTTTT.

The chain carries TRBV28 and TRBJ2-3, with a weak D call TRBD2 (5 bases). The CDR3 is 14 residues long. Trimming cost V 8 bases and J 2 bases, with 14 bases left between them. Germline CDR1 MDHEN, CDR2 SYDVKM. The CDR3 is CASRGGWATDTQYF. CDR3 DNA sequence: TGTGCCAGCCGTGGAGGTTGGGCCACAGATACGCAGTATTTT.

The V call is TRBV2, the J call TRBJ2-3; D is unclear. Germline loops: CDR1 SNHLY, CDR2 FYNNEI. There are 12 residues in the CDR3. V lost 8 bases to trimming and J lost 11 bases, with 17 bases between them. CDR3 loop: CASSPSSFRQYF. The CDR3 DNA reads as TGTGCCAGCTCCCCTTCCTCTTTTAGGCAGTATTTT.

The chain employs TRBV11-3 and TRBJ2-5, with 10 bases fitting TRBD2. CDR1 is SGHNT, CDR2 YENEEA, per germline. CDR3 length equals 18 residues. Trimming removed 5 bases from V and 2 bases from J; junction bases left unmatched: 14. CDR3 sequence: CASSHRVAGGKPQETQYF. CDR3 coding DNA: TGTGCCAGCAGCCATCGGGTAGCGGGGGGTAAACCACAAGAGACCCAGTACTTC.

In this sample, this clone turned up once. The rearrangement links TRBV25-1 to TRBJ2-5, with TRBD2 matching over 14 bases. This CDR3 contains 15 residues. Losses at the gene ends were 6 bases for V and 5 bases for J; bases not matched to a gene: 5. CDR1 and CDR2 from the germline V gene are MGHDK and SYGVNS. CDR3 residues: CASRTSGGAGETQYF. CDR3 DNA: TGTGCCAGCAGGACTAGCGGGGGGGCCGGTGAGACCCAGTACTTC.

The gene calls are TRBV7-8 and TRBJ1-1; no firm D call. The germline gives CDR1 SGHVS, CDR2 FQNEAQ. V shed 1 base and J shed 1 base, with 7 bases lying between them. The CDR3 sequence is 14 residues long. The CDR3 protein is CASSLVLKNTEAFF. Written as DNA, the CDR3 is TGTGCCAGCAGCTTAGTCCTAAAGAACACTGAAGCTTTCTTT.

The chain carries TRBV29-1 and TRBJ1-2; 7 bases are a match to TRBD1. With 7 bases clipped from V and 5 bases from J, the junction kept 7 bases outside the gene matches. Germline assignment: CDR1 SQVTM and CDR2 ANQGSEA. CDR3 length equals 12 residues. The DNA of the CDR3 is TGCAGCGGAGCCGGGACAGCTTATGGCTACACCTTC. It specifies CSGAGTAYGYTF.

The chain is built from TRBV7-6 and TRBJ2-1, with 10 bases that match TRBD2. With V trimmed by 5 bases and J by 7 bases, 14 bases remained unmatched. This CDR3 is 17 amino acids long. In germline, CDR1 is SGHVS, CDR2 FNYEAQ. The CDR3 spells CASSGPSGGRRENEQFF. CDR3 nucleotides: TGTGCCAGCAGCGGCCCTAGCGGGGGACGGAGGGAGAATGAGCAGTTCTTC.

This chain links TRBV5-1 with TRBJ1-1; 8 bases are a match to TRBD1. This CDR3 contains 13 residues. J lost 6 bases, V lost 7 bases, and 8 bases had no gene match. Per germline, CDR1 SGHRS and CDR2 YFSETQ. The CDR3 loop is CASSRDRISEAFF. In DNA, the CDR3 is TGCGCCAGCTCTAGGGACAGGATCTCTGAAGCTTTCTTT.